This T cell receptor (beta chain) was captured in a study of cytomegalovirus exposure and HLA in healthy donors. PCR was performed using 60 Vbeta and 13 Jbeta primers. The protocol was immunoSEQ multiplex PCR, while the TCRdb copy is restricted to in-frame clones and leaves out a portion. The table shows a few hundred thousand clones, with roughly 80% occurring only once. Remarks on this clone: The antigen is unknown.

Study results and limitations: Among the sequence variants, a highly shared cluster was likely an artifact of sequencing. Confirmation was obtained in vitro that a few CMV-associated chains are specific for CMV antigens. Later analysis associated a missense DCLRE1C variant with TCR beta V- and J-gene trimming.

The sequenced material came from PBMCs. This TCR was recovered from a man aged 30 to 39 in good health and CMV-seronegative.

CDR3 nucleotides: TGCGCCAGCAGCGAGGGACAGGGCGCTCCATCCGAGCAGTACTTC. It yields the protein CASSEGQGAPSEQYF. This sequence joins TRBV5-1 and TRBJ2-7, with 9 positions matching TRBD1. CDR3 length: 15 amino acids. Germline-derived CDR1 and CDR2 are SGHRS and YFSETQ. Trimming at V came to 4 bases and at J to 6 bases, leaving 11 bases not matched to a gene. Full variable domain (rest looked up from reference TRBV5-1 and TRBJ2-7): KAGVTQTPRYLIKTRGQQVTLSCSPISGHRSVSWYQQTPGQGLQFLFEYFSETQRNKGNFPGRFSGRQFSNSRSEMNVSTLELGDSALYLCASSEGQGAPSEQYFGPGTRLTVT.